The clone carrying this TCR beta chain was observed at least ten times. Clinicians diagnosed using symptoms, serum thyroxine, TRAb, thyroid ultrasound and orbital computed tomography. Amplification targeted the TCR beta CDR3 regions, with RNA transcripts as the source material. Amplification began with first-round RT-PCR using HTBI primers, then second-round multiplex PCR was performed. MiXCR was run by TCRdb on the multiplex PCR reads, yielding one entry per CDR3 protein. The sample records roughly 420,000 distinct CDR3 sequences, 20% to 25% being singletons. The data stem from a study of Graves' ophthalmopathy and Graves' hyperthyroidism. The sequence was collected from a young woman with stable Graves' hyperthyroidism. The source material was peripheral blood.

CDR3 bases: TGTGCCAGCAGATCTGGGACAGGGAACACTGAAGCTTTCTTT. This sequence encodes CASRSGTGNTEAFF. This sequence joins TRBV12-3 or TRBV12-4 and TRBJ1-1; 8 bases agree with TRBD1. The CDR3 spans 14 residues. The V gene end was trimmed by 6 bases and the J gene end by 1 base; junction bases not matched to a gene: 4.